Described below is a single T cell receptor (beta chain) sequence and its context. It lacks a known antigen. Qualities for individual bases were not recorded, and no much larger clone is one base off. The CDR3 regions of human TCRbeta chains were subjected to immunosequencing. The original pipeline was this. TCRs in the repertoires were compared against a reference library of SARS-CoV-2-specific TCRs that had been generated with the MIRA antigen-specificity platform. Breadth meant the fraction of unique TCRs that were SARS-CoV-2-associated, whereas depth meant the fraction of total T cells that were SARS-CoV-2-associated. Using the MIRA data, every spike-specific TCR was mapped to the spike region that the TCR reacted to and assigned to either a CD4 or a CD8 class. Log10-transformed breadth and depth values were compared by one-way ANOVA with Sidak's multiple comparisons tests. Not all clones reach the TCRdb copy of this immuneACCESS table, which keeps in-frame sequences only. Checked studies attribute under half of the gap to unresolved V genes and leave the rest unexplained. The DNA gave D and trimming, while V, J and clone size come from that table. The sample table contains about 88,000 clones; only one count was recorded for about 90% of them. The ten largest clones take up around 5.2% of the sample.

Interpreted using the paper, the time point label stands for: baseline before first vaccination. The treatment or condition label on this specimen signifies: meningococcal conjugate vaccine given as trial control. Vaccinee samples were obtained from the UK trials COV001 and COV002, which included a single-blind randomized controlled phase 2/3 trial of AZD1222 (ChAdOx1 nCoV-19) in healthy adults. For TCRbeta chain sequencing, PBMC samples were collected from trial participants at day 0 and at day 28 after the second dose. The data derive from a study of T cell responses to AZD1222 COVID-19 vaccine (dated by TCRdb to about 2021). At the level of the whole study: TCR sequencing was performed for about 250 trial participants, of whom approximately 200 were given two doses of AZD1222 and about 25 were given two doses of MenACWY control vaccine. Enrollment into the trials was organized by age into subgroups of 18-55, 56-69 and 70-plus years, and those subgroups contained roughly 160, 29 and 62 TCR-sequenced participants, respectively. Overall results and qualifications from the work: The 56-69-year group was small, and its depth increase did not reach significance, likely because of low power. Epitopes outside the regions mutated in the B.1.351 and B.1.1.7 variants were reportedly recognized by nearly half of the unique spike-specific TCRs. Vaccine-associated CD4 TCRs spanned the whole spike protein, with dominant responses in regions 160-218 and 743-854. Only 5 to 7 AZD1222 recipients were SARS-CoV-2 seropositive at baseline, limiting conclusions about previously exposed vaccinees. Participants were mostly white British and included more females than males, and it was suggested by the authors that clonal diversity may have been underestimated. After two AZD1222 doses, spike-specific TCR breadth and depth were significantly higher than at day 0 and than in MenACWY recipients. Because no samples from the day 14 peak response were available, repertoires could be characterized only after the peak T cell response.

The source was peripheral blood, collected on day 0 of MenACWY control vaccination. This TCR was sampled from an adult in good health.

The CDR3 corresponds to CASRRGPLNTEAFF. The DNA is TGTGCCAGCCGTCGGGGGCCTCTTAACACTGAAGCTTTCTTT. This chain is built from TRBV6-5 and TRBJ1-1; the D gene is perhaps TRBD1, from 6 matching bases. Taken from cysteine to phenylalanine, the CDR3 has 14 residues. The retained sequence is limited to the CDR3, 42 bases, with the frame set at the first base. Trimming at the junction amounts to 8 bases on V and 2 bases on J, and the germline ends lie 15 bases apart. CDR1 and CDR2 (MNHEY, SVGAGI) derive from the germline V gene.